These T cell receptor beta chains were read from a single sample in a study of T cell responses to AZD1222 COVID-19 vaccine. Profiling relied on immunoSEQ multiplex PCR, and the TCRdb table lists in-frame clones only, not all of them. Altogether approximately 96,000 clones are present, around nine tenths being singletons, with the ten largest covering around a tenth. Source: peripheral blood, taken 28 days after the second AZD1222 dose. The receptors come from an adult who received the AZD1222 COVID-19 vaccine. The CDR3 runs from the conserved cysteine through the conserved F or W. A D gene is named only where the DNA matches it firmly. Clone size is given for some rows only: seen once, a few or many times, or a class if the clone is expanded.

CDR3 DNA	CDR3 protein	J gene	D gene	clone size	V gene
TGCGCCAGCAGCTTGGAAGGACAGGGTTATCAGCCCCAGCATTTT	CASSLEGQGYQPQHF	TRBJ1-5	TRBD1	NA	TRBV5-1
TGTGCCAGTAGTATGGGAGGCCCGGGACAGGGGGCAGAGACCCAGTACTTC	CASSMGGPGQGAETQYF	TRBJ2-5	TRBD1	NA	TRBV19
TGTGCCAGCAGCATTAGACCGGGACAGGCCTTGGACACCGGGGAGCTGTTTTTT	CASSIRPGQALDTGELFF	TRBJ2-2	TRBD1	NA	TRBV5-5
TGTGCCAGCAGCGTAGATTTCGAGGCCTACGAGCAGTACTTC	CASSVDFEAYEQYF	TRBJ2-7	NA	NA	TRBV9
TGTGCCACCCGGACAGGGTGGGCTGAAGCTTTCTTT	CATRTGWAEAFF	TRBJ1-1	TRBD1	NA	TRBV28
TGTGCCAGTAGTATCGCGTTAGGGGGTTACAATGAGCAGTTCTTC	CASSIALGGYNEQFF	TRBJ2-1	NA	NA	TRBV19
TGTGCCAGCAGCTTAGCGGGACAGGCCGTAACCGGGGAGCTGTTTTTT	CASSLAGQAVTGELFF	TRBJ2-2	TRBD1	NA	TRBV7-3
TGCGCCAGCAGTGGGATCCGGGACAGGGGCCGAAACACTGAAGCTTTCTTT	CASSGIRDRGRNTEAFF	TRBJ1-1	TRBD1	NA	TRBV5-1
TGTGCCAGCAGGGGACAGGGTCGAGGCTACACCTTC	CASRGQGRGYTF	TRBJ1-2	TRBD1	NA	TRBV2
TGTGCCAGCAGTCCAATCGGGTTCGGCACAGATACGCAGTATTTT	CASSPIGFGTDTQYF	TRBJ2-3	NA	NA	TRBV2
TGTGCCAGCTCACCAGGGACCCGAGAGACCCAGTACTTC	CASSPGTRETQYF	TRBJ2-5	NA	once	TRBV18
TGTGCCAGCAGCTTGGTCTTCCCCGGGACAGTCCATAATTCACCCCTCCACTTT	CASSLVFPGTVHNSPLHF	TRBJ1-6	TRBD1	few	TRBV5-8
TGTGCCAGCAGTGCCACGGGGGGGGACACTGAAGCTTTCTTT	CASSATGGDTEAFF	TRBJ1-1	NA	NA	TRBV6-4
TGTGCCAGCAGTTACTCGGCAGGGGAGGATGAAAAACTGTTTTTT	CASSYSAGEDEKLFF	TRBJ1-4	NA	NA	TRBV6-5
TGTGCCAGCAGCCTAAGTATTGGACAGCTACAAGAGACCCAGTACTTC	CASSLSIGQLQETQYF	TRBJ2-5	NA	NA	TRBV7-9